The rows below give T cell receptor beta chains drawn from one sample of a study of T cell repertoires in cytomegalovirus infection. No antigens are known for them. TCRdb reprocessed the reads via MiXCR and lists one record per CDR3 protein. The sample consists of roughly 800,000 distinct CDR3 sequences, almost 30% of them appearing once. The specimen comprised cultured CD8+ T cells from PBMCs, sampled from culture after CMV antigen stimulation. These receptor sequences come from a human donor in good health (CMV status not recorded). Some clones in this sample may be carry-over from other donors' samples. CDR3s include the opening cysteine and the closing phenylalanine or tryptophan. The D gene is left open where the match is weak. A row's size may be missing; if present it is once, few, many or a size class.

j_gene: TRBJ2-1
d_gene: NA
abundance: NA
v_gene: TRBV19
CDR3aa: CASSALAVRNEQFF
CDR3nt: TGTGCCAGTAGTGCCTTGGCGGTGAGAAATGAGCAGTTCTTC

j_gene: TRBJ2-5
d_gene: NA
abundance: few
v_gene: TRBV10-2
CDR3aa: CASSRTDGNSETQYF
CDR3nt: TGCGCCAGCAGTAGAACAGATGGGAATTCGGAGACCCAGTACTTC

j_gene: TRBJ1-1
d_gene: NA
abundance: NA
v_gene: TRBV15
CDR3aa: CATSRAGGTEAFF
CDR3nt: TGTGCCACCAGCAGAGCGGGGGGCACTGAAGCTTTCTTT

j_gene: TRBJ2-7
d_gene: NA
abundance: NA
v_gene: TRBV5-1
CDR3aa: CASSLNGAPYEQYF
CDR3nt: TGCGCCAGCAGCTTGAACGGAGCCCCCTACGAGCAGTACTTC

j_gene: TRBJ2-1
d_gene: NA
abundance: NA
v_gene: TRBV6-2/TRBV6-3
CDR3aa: CASSFPPGPNNEQFF
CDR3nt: TGTGCCAGCAGTTTCCCCCCGGGACCTAACAATGAGCAGTTCTTC

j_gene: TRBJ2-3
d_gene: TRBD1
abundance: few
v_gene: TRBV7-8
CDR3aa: CASSSQGATQYF
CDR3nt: TGTGCCAGCAGCTCTCAGGGGGCCACGCAGTATTTT

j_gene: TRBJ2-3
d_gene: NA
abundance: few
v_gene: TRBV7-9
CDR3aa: CASSPLWQGSTDTQYF
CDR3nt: TGTGCCAGCAGCCCCCTATGGCAGGGGTCCACAGATACGCAGTATTTT

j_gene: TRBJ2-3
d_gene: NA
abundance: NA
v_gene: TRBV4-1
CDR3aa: CASSHNPWEGGPTDTQYF
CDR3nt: TGCGCCAGTAGCCATAATCCCTGGGAGGGGGGTCCCACAGATACGCAGTATTTT

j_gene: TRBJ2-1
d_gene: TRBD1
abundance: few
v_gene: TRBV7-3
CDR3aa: CASSLTQGVIYNEQFF
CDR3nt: TGTGCCAGCAGCTTAACGCAGGGGGTGATTTACAATGAGCAGTTCTTC

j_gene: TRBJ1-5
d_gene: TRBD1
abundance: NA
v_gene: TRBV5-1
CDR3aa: CASSFGDRENQPQHF
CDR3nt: TGCGCCAGCTCCTTCGGGGACAGGGAGAATCAGCCCCAGCATTTT

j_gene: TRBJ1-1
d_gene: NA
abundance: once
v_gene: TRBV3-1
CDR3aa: CASSWGERFMNTEAFF
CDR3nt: TGTGCCAGCAGCTGGGGGGAAAGGTTCATGAACACTGAAGCTTTCTTT

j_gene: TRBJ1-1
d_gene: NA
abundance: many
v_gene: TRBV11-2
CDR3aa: CASSFYRESRLNTEAFF
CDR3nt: TGTGCCAGCAGCTTCTACAGGGAATCCCGTTTGAACACTGAAGCTTTCTTT

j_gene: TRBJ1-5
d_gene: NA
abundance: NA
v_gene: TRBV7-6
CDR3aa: CASSLSRLRPQHF
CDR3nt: TGTGCCAGCAGCTTAAGCCGTTTGCGGCCCCAGCATTTT

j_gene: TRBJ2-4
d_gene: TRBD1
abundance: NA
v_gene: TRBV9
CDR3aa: CASSPWDRKNIQYF
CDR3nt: TGTGCCAGCAGTCCTTGGGACAGAAAAAACATTCAGTACTTC

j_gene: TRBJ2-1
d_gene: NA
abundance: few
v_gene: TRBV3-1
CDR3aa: CASSQRTINEQFF
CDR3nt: TGTGCCAGCAGCCAACGAACGATCAATGAGCAGTTCTTC

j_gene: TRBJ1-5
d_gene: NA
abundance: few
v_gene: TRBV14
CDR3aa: CASSQVRIKAVNSNQPQHF
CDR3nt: TGTGCCAGCAGCCAAGTTCGGATTAAGGCAGTCAATAGCAATCAGCCCCAGCATTTT

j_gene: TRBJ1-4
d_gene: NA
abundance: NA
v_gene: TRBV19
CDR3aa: CASRWRETDREKLFF
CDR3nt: TGTGCCAGTAGATGGAGGGAGACCGACCGTGAAAAACTGTTTTTT

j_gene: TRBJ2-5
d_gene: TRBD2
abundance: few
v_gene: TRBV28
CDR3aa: CASRILAPAGETQYF
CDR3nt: TGTGCCAGCAGAATACTAGCGCCTGCCGGAGAGACCCAGTACTTC

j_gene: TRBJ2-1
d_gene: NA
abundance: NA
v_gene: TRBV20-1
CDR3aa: CSARGLGTYNEQFF
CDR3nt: TGCAGTGCTAGAGGATTAGGGACCTACAATGAGCAGTTCTTC